This T cell receptor beta chain is from a study of identical twins (dated by TCRdb to the mid-2010s). Looking at the study overall: The study deep-sequenced TCR alpha and beta repertoires from monozygotic twins, unrelated adults of various ages and cord blood to test whether fetal clonotypes persist. Replicate twin experiments were performed at different times using different library preparation protocols to rule out contamination. Overall results and qualifications from the work: Because the same donors could not be followed over many years, conclusions were based on cross-sectional statistical analysis. Out-of-frame TCR alpha sequences shared between twins showed an excess of low generation-probability sequences compared with coincidental sharing between unrelated individuals. Recombination models systematically underestimated out-of-frame TCR alpha sharing in monozygotic twins but agreed with sharing between unrelated individuals. Zero-insertion analyses could be partly confounded by invariant T cells such as MAIT and iNKT, though diverse VJ usage argued against such confounding for most clonotypes. Fewer insertions were carried by abundant cord blood beta clonotypes, a similar but weaker trend appeared in young adult naive repertoires, and no such trend appeared in memory repertoires. Excess twin sharing in beta out-of-frame sequences was weaker because fewer shared sequences lowered the signal-to-noise ratio.

Deletion took 7 bases off V and 0 bases off J, with a span of 6 bases between the germline ends. Reading from cysteine to phenylalanine, the CDR3 counts 12 amino acids. CDR3 DNA only is kept here, 36 bases in frame from base 1. Per the germline V gene, SGHTA is the CDR1 and FQGNSA is the CDR2. The library was built by means of 5' RACE. These reads were obtained on an Illumina HiSeq 2000. A universal primer binding site was introduced by template switching, and a unique molecular identifier was present in the final cDNA, enabling accurate counting of TCR cDNA molecules. First-strand cDNA for TCR alpha and beta chains was synthesized from specific primers in the conserved constant-segment region. Each cDNA library was double barcoded, with a SMART-Mk sample barcode plus Illumina barcodes, to control for contamination. Two successive PCR steps introduced TruSeq adapter sequences along with Illumina sample barcodes. TCR alpha and beta cDNA libraries were sequenced on the Illumina HiSeq platform with custom primers. Per the source publication's procedure: MiGEC was used to process raw reads and extract unique molecular identifiers, and MiXCR was used to find CDR3 positions. Recombination models were inferred per individual with the repgenHMM and IGoR tools using an EM algorithm. The tcR package in R was used for shared clonotype analysis, with sharing normalized by the product of cloneset sizes. Out-of-frame nonproductive sequences were analyzed to study raw recombination free of thymic and clonal selection effects. In TCRdb, the public reads were trimmed at Q25 with fastp and aligned with MiXCR, with productive beta chains retained. Merged by CDR3 protein, the rows form single entries marked with the most common genes and DNA. The V and J calls and clone size come from TCRdb's table, not from the authors' own analysis. Across this sample there are about 660,000 distinct CDR3 sequences, with 8.5% to 9.5% seen only once. In total, the top ten clones hold around 0.95% of the sample.

Every donor was a healthy Caucasian. Three pairs of female monozygotic twins, all aged 18 to 29 years, were included in the twin cohort. Peripheral blood mononuclear cells were the source from which RNA for the TCR libraries was isolated. Remarks on this clonotype: Its cognate antigen has yet to be identified. The sample holds no much larger clone one base away, and base qualities are not on file.

This sample was also put to use in a study of yellow fever vaccine responses in identical twins. The second study's authors report: According to the authors, the vaccine-induced T cell response in identical twins seemed to be partly convergent and partly specific to each individual. In the study, vaccine-responding T cell clones were precisely tracked in identical twins.

Sequenced input: PBMCs. The source of this sequence is a woman under 30 in good health. The rearrangement combines TRBV7-2 with TRBJ1-2; the D gene remains uncertain. The sequenced DNA is TGTGCCAGCAAACGGGCTAACTATGGCTACACCTTC. It translates as CASKRANYGYTF.